The rows below give T cell receptor beta chains drawn from one sample of a study of T cells of healthy individuals. From the 5' RACE reads, TCRdb called clonotypes with MiXCR, one entry per CDR3 protein. The table shows about 96,000 distinct CDR3 sequences, with about 16% occurring only once. The source of these receptors is a human donor in good health. CDR3s include the opening cysteine and the closing phenylalanine or tryptophan. The order of the fields is clone size, D gene, V gene, J gene, CDR3 length, CDR3 DNA, CDR3 protein. D genes are given only for firm matches. Some rows have no size entry. The others give once, few or many, or a class for an expanded clone.

NA,TRBD1,TRBV6-1,TRBJ1-6,14,TGTGCCAGCAGCGTGGACAGGGACAATTCACCCCTCCACTTT,CASSVDRDNSPLHF
NA,NA,TRBV20-1,TRBJ1-3,13,TGCAGTGCGCCGGGACACTCTGGAAACACCATATATTTT,CSAPGHSGNTIYF
few,NA,TRBV28,TRBJ2-1,16,TGTGCCAGCAGTCCCTCGAATTTGGGGCGATACAATGAGCAGTTCTTC,CASSPSNLGRYNEQFF
few,TRBD1,TRBV27,TRBJ1-1,14,TGTGCCAGCAGGTTAGACAGGGGGTCAACTGAAGCTTTCTTT,CASRLDRGSTEAFF
NA,NA,TRBV28,TRBJ2-1,15,TGTGCCAGCATAAGCCAGGGAAGCTCCTACAATGAGCAGTTCTTC,CASISQGSSYNEQFF
many,NA,TRBV12-3/TRBV12-4,TRBJ2-7,14,TGTGCCAGCAGTCCTCGGACACTTACCTACGAGCAGTACTTC,CASSPRTLTYEQYF
few,NA,TRBV5-1,TRBJ2-7,15,TGCGCCAGCAGCTTGGCGGTCGGGCGCCAATACGAGCAGTACTTC,CASSLAVGRQYEQYF
few,TRBD2,TRBV7-3,TRBJ2-5,16,TGTGCCAGCAGCTTTGGAGTGCGGGGGGCTAAAGAGACCCAGTACTTC,CASSFGVRGAKETQYF
few,NA,TRBV5-1,TRBJ1-6,14,TGCGCCAGCAGCCCGGGGTCCTATAATTCACCCCTCCACTTT,CASSPGSYNSPLHF
many,NA,TRBV7-2,TRBJ2-2,15,TGTGCCAGCAGCTTATTAGGGGGATGGACCGGGGAGCTGTTTTTT,CASSLLGGWTGELFF
NA,NA,TRBV7-2,TRBJ1-4,16,TGTGCCAGCAGCTCGGAATTCCACGGGGGACGTGAAAAACTGTTTTTT,CASSSEFHGGREKLFF
few,NA,TRBV4-2,TRBJ2-7,15,TGTGCCAGCAGCCTCGGGACCCCCCTCTCCTACGAGCAGTACTTC,CASSLGTPLSYEQYF
medium-sized,TRBD2,TRBV20-1,TRBJ2-7,19,TGCAGTGCTAGACCCCCAGGGACTAGCGGGAGGCCCGGTCTCTCCGAGCAGTACTTC,CSARPPGTSGRPGLSEQYF
many,TRBD1,TRBV20-1,TRBJ2-4,13,TGCAGTGCTACAAGACAGGGGAGAAACATTCAGTACTTC,CSATRQGRNIQYF
many,NA,TRBV5-1,TRBJ2-5,14,TGCGCCAGCAGCTCCGCGGGGTTCGTAGAGACCCAGTACTTC,CASSSAGFVETQYF
few,NA,TRBV7-9,TRBJ2-1,17,TGTGCCAGCAGCCCTCCCTGGCGCTCCAGCTCCTACAATGAGCAGTTCTTC,CASSPPWRSSSYNEQFF
many,TRBD2,TRBV7-2,TRBJ2-7,13,TGTGCCAGCAGTCTTGGGAGGGACTACGAGCAGTACTTC,CASSLGRDYEQYF
NA,TRBD2,TRBV4-3,TRBJ2-1,19,TGCGCCAGCAGCCAAGATCGAGCCGGGACTAGCGGGATTGACAATGAGCAGTTCTTC,CASSQDRAGTSGIDNEQFF
few,NA,TRBV18,TRBJ2-3,14,TGTGCCAGCTCACCACAACAAAGGGAAGATACGCAGTATTTT,CASSPQQREDTQYF
few,NA,TRBV5-1,TRBJ1-4,15,TGCGCCAGCAGCCGGGCCCCTGCAACTAATGAAAAACTGTTTTTT,CASSRAPATNEKLFF
few,TRBD1,TRBV13,TRBJ2-7,14,TGTGCCAGCAGCCAACAGGGGTGGACCTACGAGCAGTACTTC,CASSQQGWTYEQYF
NA,NA,TRBV6-5,TRBJ1-2,13,TGTGCCAGCAGTCGAAGGGGTAACTATGGCTACACCTTC,CASSRRGNYGYTF
few,NA,TRBV4-3,TRBJ1-5,15,TGCGCCAGCAGCCAAGGGGCAGTTGGCAATCAGCCCCAGCATTTT,CASSQGAVGNQPQHF
NA,TRBD1,TRBV20-1,TRBJ2-5,13,TGCAGTGCTAGGTTTCAGGGGGCGGAGACCCAGTACTTC,CSARFQGAETQYF
many,NA,TRBV12-3/TRBV12-4,TRBJ2-2,13,TGTGCCAGCAGTCCTCAGGGGCACGGGGAGCTGTTTTTT,CASSPQGHGELFF
many,NA,TRBV18,TRBJ2-5,12,TGTGCCAGCTCACCACCTGGGGAGACCCAGTACTTC,CASSPPGETQYF
NA,NA,TRBV28,TRBJ2-7,11,TGTGCCAGCAGGAGTTCCTACGAGCAGTACTTC,CASRSSYEQYF
few,NA,TRBV7-9,TRBJ2-7,11,TGTGCCAGCAGCTTAGTCGGGGAGCAGTACTTC,CASSLVGEQYF
few,NA,TRBV28,TRBJ2-3,14,TGTGCCAGCAGTTTAGGGGGGCGGGTGGATACGCAGTATTTT,CASSLGGRVDTQYF
NA,NA,TRBV10-3,TRBJ2-5,12,TGTGCCATCAGCCAGGGGCGAGAGACCCAGTACTTC,CAISQGRETQYF
many,NA,TRBV29-1,TRBJ1-1,11,TGCAGCGTTGAAACCCACACTGAAGCTTTCTTT,CSVETHTEAFF
NA,TRBD2,TRBV11-1,TRBJ2-1,15,TGTGCCAGCAGCTTAGGGCTAGCGGGGGGTTATGAGCAGTTCTTC,CASSLGLAGGYEQFF
few,NA,TRBV3-1,TRBJ1-4,14,TGTGCCAGCAGCCCGGGACCACGGGATGAAAAACTGTTTTTT,CASSPGPRDEKLFF
many,NA,TRBV10-3,TRBJ2-3,13,TGTGCCATCAGGGTAGGTGGTGCAGATACGCAGTATTTT,CAIRVGGADTQYF
few,TRBD2,TRBV18,TRBJ2-3,16,TGTGCCAGCTCACCACTCGGGGGGTTGAGCACAGATACGCAGTATTTT,CASSPLGGLSTDTQYF
many,TRBD2,TRBV3-1,TRBJ2-3,17,TGTGCCAGCAGCCAAGATCTGCGGGGGGATGTCACAGATACGCAGTATTTT,CASSQDLRGDVTDTQYF